The 28 T cell receptor beta chains reported below all come from one sample, sequenced in a study of cytomegalovirus exposure and HLA in healthy donors. The PCR had 60 Vbeta and 13 Jbeta primers. Sequencing used immunoSEQ multiplex PCR; TCRdb keeps in-frame clones, though not all of them. The top ten clones hold 6.5% to 8% of a sample with 130,000 to 150,000 clones, 79% of them seen once. Specimen: PBMCs. These TCRs come from a woman aged 35 to 49 in good health and CMV-seropositive.

The genes are TRBV27 and TRBJ1-5, with 9 bases matching TRBD1. The trim removed 6 bases at V and 6 bases at J, leaving 9 bases unmatched. Germline lookup yields CDR1 MNHEY and CDR2 SMNVEV (reference sequence). The CDR3 contains 15 residues. CDR3 nucleotide sequence: TGTGCCAGCAGGGGGAACAGGGGGCCCTTTCAGCCCCAGCATTTT. The encoded protein is CASRGNRGPFQPQHF.

The count of this clone is one. Sequence at one end of the junction differs from germline and may be a read error. The V gene is TRBV18, the J gene TRBJ2-7; TRBD1 aligns across 10 bases. This CDR3 is 15 amino acids long. Germline V gene sequence: CDR1 KGHSH, CDR2 LQKENI. In nucleotides, the CDR3 is TGTGCCAGCTCACGGGGACAGGGGCTCTCCCACGAGCAGTACTTC. This encodes CASSRGQGLSHEQYF.

This chain joins TRBV4-1 and TRBJ1-1; 7 bases are a match to TRBD1. V shed 2 bases and J 10 bases; nucleotides not matched to a gene: 10. CDR1 MGHRA and CDR2 YSYEKL come from the germline V gene. This CDR3 is 14 amino acids long. The CDR3 sequence is CASSQTHTRDRAFF. The CDR3 DNA reads as TGCGCCAGCAGCCAAACACACACCCGGGACAGAGCTTTCTTT.

The rearrangement joins TRBV12-5 to TRBJ1-5; no reliable D call. CDR3 length: 16 residues. V dropped 5 bases and J dropped 7 bases, with 21 bases sitting between them. CDR1 is LGHNT and CDR2 is FRNRAP in the germline V gene. CDR3 amino acids: CASGPSLVNNQQPQHF. The CDR3, as DNA: TGTGCTAGTGGTCCGTCCCTCGTGAACAATCAACAGCCCCAGCATTTT.

In DNA form, the CDR3 reads TGTGCCAGCAGCTTAACTCTAGACAATGAGCAGTTCTTC. This codes for CASSLTLDNEQFF. The rearrangement links TRBV7-2 to TRBJ2-1, with no clear D. In germline, CDR1 is SGHTA, CDR2 FQGNSA. The CDR3 extends over 13 amino acids. V was pared by 2 bases and J by 5 bases, with 7 bases between.

This clone was seen a handful of times. The gene calls are TRBV4-2 and TRBJ1-3; maybe TRBD1 (6 bases). The CDR3 runs to 16 residues. The V end lost 0 bases, the J end lost 4 bases, and 13 bases lay between the germline ends. The germline V gene has CDR1 LGHNA and CDR2 YNFKEQ. The CDR3 sequence: CASSQDPDSKGNTIYF. The DNA of the CDR3 is TGTGCCAGCAGCCAAGATCCGGACAGTAAAGGAAACACCATATATTTT.

The gene calls are TRBV7-9 and TRBJ1-1, with 8 bases fitting TRBD1. Germline assignment: CDR1 SEHNR and CDR2 FQNEAQ (reference sequence). V lost 5 bases to trimming and J lost 3 bases; unmatched junction nucleotides: 2. This CDR3 has 13 residues. The CDR3 reads CASSKTGDTEAFF. Here the CDR3 DNA reads TGTGCCAGCAGCAAGACAGGGGACACTGAAGCTTTCTTT.

The sample holds one count of this clone. The genes are TRBV28 and TRBJ2-6, with unresolved D. The CDR3 sequence is 14 residues long. The ends were cut back, 6 bases at V and 0 bases at J, with 6 bases in the middle. CDR1 and CDR2 from the germline V gene are MDHEN and SYDVKM. The CDR3 bases are TGTGCCAGCAGAAGGAGCTCTGGGGCCAACGTCCTGACTTTC. It is translated as CASRRSSGANVLTF.

The chain links TRBV5-1 to TRBJ1-6, with D perhaps matching TRBD1 (5 bases). The CDR3 sequence is 13 residues long. Between the trimmed V and J ends, which lost 5 bases and 7 bases, there was a span of 10 bases. Germline V gene data show CDR1 as SGHRS and CDR2 as YFSETQ. CDR3 sequence reads: CASREQDNSPLHF. The CDR3 coding sequence is TGCGCCAGCAGAGAACAGGACAATTCACCCCTCCACTTT.

This sequence joins TRBV6-1 and TRBJ2-3; D gene unclear. From germline, CDR1 is MNHNS and CDR2 SASEGT. The CDR3 spans 14 residues. With 5 bases removed from V and 3 bases from J, the gap between germline ends came to 12 bases. This CDR3 reads CASSQDHGTDTQYF. CDR3 in DNA: TGTGCCAGCAGTCAAGACCACGGGACAGATACGCAGTATTTT.

The chain uses TRBV5-4 and TRBJ2-5; TRBD2 aligns across 8 bases. The CDR3 has 15 amino acids. Germline values: CDR1 SGHNT, CDR2 YYREEE (reference sequence). The ends lost 1 base at V and 3 bases at J; junction bases unmatched: 5. In DNA form, the CDR3 reads TGTGCCAGCAGCTTGTCGAGCGGGGGTGAAGAGACCCAGTACTTC. Translation: CASSLSSGGEETQYF.

V is TRBV2 and J is TRBJ2-1; weak D call: TRBD2 (6 bases). The ends were cut back, 2 bases at V and 8 bases at J, with 13 bases in the middle. This CDR3 contains 14 residues. Germline CDR1 and CDR2: SNHLY and FYNNEI. This chain's CDR3 is CASSEMSGRYEQFF. The CDR3 DNA reads TGTGCCAGCAGTGAAATGAGCGGGCGGTATGAGCAGTTCTTC.

The chain couples TRBV7-2 to TRBJ1-2; possibly TRBD1 for D (6 bases). CDR3 length equals 15 residues. Trimming pared 5 bases from V and 0 bases from J, leaving 13 bases between. Per the germline V gene, CDR1 is SGHTA and CDR2 is FQGNSA. The CDR3 nucleotides read TGTGCCAGCAGCCCCCAGGGGACGGCTAACTATGGCTACACCTTC. It codes for CASSPQGTANYGYTF.

The rearrangement uses TRBV7-2 and TRBJ2-1; TRBD2 matches 10 bases. V gave up 1 base and J gave up 4 bases; unmatched junction bases: 1. CDR3 length: 15 amino acids. From germline, CDR1 is SGHTA and CDR2 FQGNSA. The CDR3 DNA reads as TGTGCCAGCAGCTTAGATAGCGGGGGGTACAATGAGCAGTTCTTC. Residues: CASSLDSGGYNEQFF.

The chain combines TRBV5-1 with TRBJ2-1, with D tentatively TRBD1 (7 bases). Germline lookup yields CDR1 SGHRS and CDR2 YFSETQ. CDR3 length: 17 amino acids. With 0 bases removed from V and 1 base from J, the gap between germline ends came to 14 bases. The CDR3 is CASSLEGRGVSYNEQFF. CDR3 DNA: TGCGCCAGCAGCTTGGAGGGCAGGGGGGTATCCTACAATGAGCAGTTCTTC. Combining the CDR3 with reference TRBV5-1 and TRBJ2-1 gives the whole variable domain KAGVTQTPRYLIKTRGQQVTLSCSPISGHRSVSWYQQTPGQGLQFLFEYFSETQRNKGNFPGRFSGRQFSNSRSEMNVSTLELGDSALYLCASSLEGRGVSYNEQFFGPGTRLTVL.

The rearrangement links TRBV7-6 to TRBJ2-1; 11 positions match TRBD2. Germline values: CDR1 SGHVS, CDR2 FNYEAQ. The CDR3 runs 16 residues. J lost 8 bases, V lost 7 bases, and 13 bases had no gene match. CDR3 sequence: CASTPVSGGAADEQFF. CDR3 DNA sequence: TGTGCCAGCACCCCCGTTAGCGGGGGGGCTGCTGATGAGCAGTTCTTC.

J is TRBJ2-2 and V is TRBV5-1, with D possibly matching TRBD1 (5 bases). The CDR3 is 16 amino acids. Deletions cut 7 bases from V and 3 bases from J, with 19 bases between. Germline values: CDR1 SGHRS, CDR2 YFSETQ. The CDR3 sequence is CASATLGQGHTGELFF. The CDR3, as DNA: TGCGCCAGCGCTACTCTGGGGCAGGGTCACACCGGGGAGCTGTTTTTT.

V is TRBV30 and J is TRBJ2-7; the D gene is possibly TRBD2 (5 bases). V was cut by 3 bases and J by 5 bases, with 17 bases left in between. The germline V gene encodes CDR1 GTSNPN and CDR2 SVGIG (reference sequence). There are 14 residues in the CDR3. CDR3 in amino acids: CAWSREGPVHEQYF. CDR3 nucleotides: TGTGCCTGGAGCCGGGAAGGGCCCGTCCACGAGCAGTACTTC.

The chain links TRBV7-7 to TRBJ2-7; 9 positions agree with TRBD1. CDR3 length: 14 residues. The V segment lost 3 bases and the J segment 5 bases; nucleotides outside the gene matches: 5. CDR1 SSHAT and CDR2 FNYEAQ come from the germline V gene (reference sequence). The CDR3 DNA is TGTGCCAGCAGCTTGACAGGGGGGAATGACGAGCAGTACTTC. Amino acids: CASSLTGGNDEQYF.

This rearrangement joins TRBV19 to TRBJ1-5; a possible D gene is TRBD1 (5 bases). Trimming left V 3 bases short and J 6 bases short, with 18 bases between. The CDR3 consists of 16 residues. Germline assignment: CDR1 LNHDA and CDR2 SQIVND (reference sequence). CDR3: CASSIHPPQGGQPQHF. The CDR3 DNA follows: TGTGCCAGTAGTATTCATCCCCCGCAGGGTGGTCAGCCCCAGCATTTT.

V usage is TRBV15 and J usage is TRBJ2-7; the D gene is possibly TRBD1 (5 bases). CDR1 and CDR2 from the germline V gene are LNHNV and YYDKDF (reference sequence). Trimming took off 2 bases at V and 4 bases at J, with 12 bases between the two ends. The CDR3 runs 14 residues. CDR3 sequence reads: CATSRLRDRYEQYF. The CDR3 DNA sequence: TGTGCCACCAGCAGATTACGAGACAGATACGAGCAGTACTTC. The whole variable domain, remainder taken from reference TRBV15 and TRBJ2-7, is DAMVIQNPRYQVTQFGKPVTLSCSQTLNHNVMYWYQQKSSQAPKLLFHYYDKDFNNEADTPDNFQSRRPNTSFCFLDIRSPGLGDTAMYLCATSRLRDRYEQYFGPGTRLTVT.

This clone appeared once. The chain links TRBV11-2 to TRBJ2-7; D uncertain. The germline V gene encodes CDR1 SGHAT and CDR2 FQNNGV. Trimming left V 0 bases short and J 1 base short, with 10 bases between. The length of the CDR3 is 15 residues. CDR3 in DNA: TGTGCCAGCAGCTTAGAATTTGGTACTTCCTACGAGCAGTACTTC. Protein product: CASSLEFGTSYEQYF. Complete variable domain (other parts from reference TRBV11-2 and TRBJ2-7): EAGVAQSPRYKIIEKRQSVAFWCNPISGHATLYWYQQILGQGPKLLIQFQNNGVVDDSQLPKDRFSAERLKGVDSTLKIQPAKLEDSAVYLCASSLEFGTSYEQYFGPGTRLTVT.

This chain joins TRBV28 and TRBJ2-7; 8 bases map to TRBD2. Germline V lookup: CDR1 MDHEN, CDR2 SYDVKM. The CDR3 has 15 amino acids. Trimming at V came to 4 bases and at J to 2 bases, leaving 7 bases not matched to a gene. The CDR3, as DNA: TGTGCCAGCAGTTATGCGGGGGGCTCCACCTACGAGCAGTACTTC. It yields the protein CASSYAGGSTYEQYF.

The chain uses TRBV5-4 and TRBJ2-6; a possible D gene is TRBD1 (6 bases). The V end lost 4 bases, the J end lost 1 base, and 15 bases lay between the germline ends. In germline, CDR1 is SGHNT, CDR2 YYREEE (reference sequence). The CDR3 length is 17 residues. CDR3 loop: CASSGAGARSGANVLTF. Written as DNA, the CDR3 is TGTGCCAGCAGCGGCGCAGGGGCCAGGTCTGGGGCCAACGTCCTGACTTTC. Full variable domain (outside the CDR3, taken from reference TRBV5-4 and TRBJ2-6): ETGVTQSPTHLIKTRGQQVTLRCSSQSGHNTVSWYQQALGQGPQFIFQYYREEENGRGNFPPRFSGLQFPNYSSELNVNALELDDSALYLCASSGAGARSGANVLTFGAGSRLTVL.

This clone has only one observation. The CDR3 DNA reads as TGTGCCAGCAGCGTAGAGGGAGGGGAGGGAAACACCATATATTTT. Translation: CASSVEGGEGNTIYF. The chain is built from TRBV9 and TRBJ1-3, with D possibly being TRBD1 (5 bases). V lost 0 bases and J 4 bases, leaving 11 bases between the germline ends. This CDR3 contains 15 residues. Germline V lookup: CDR1 SGDLS, CDR2 YYNGEE. The whole variable domain, remainder taken from reference TRBV9 and TRBJ1-3, is DSGVTQTPKHLITATGQRVTLRCSPRSGDLSVYWYQQSLDQGLQFLIQYYNGEERAKGNILERFSAQQFPDLHSELNLSSLELGDSALYFCASSVEGGEGNTIYFGEGSWLTVV.

The J gene is TRBJ1-1, the V gene TRBV6-5; no definite D call. The V end was cut by 3 bases, the J end by 3 bases, with 8 bases between. CDR3 length: 13 residues. Germline CDR1 and CDR2: MNHEY and SVGAGI. CDR3 protein: CASSYKEYTEAFF. CDR3 nucleotide sequence: TGTGCCAGCAGTTATAAAGAGTACACTGAAGCTTTCTTT.

The genes are TRBV7-9 and TRBJ2-2; D is uncertain. Germline loops: CDR1 SEHNR, CDR2 FQNEAQ (reference sequence). The CDR3 is made up of 13 amino acids. V lost 5 bases, J lost 5 bases, and 9 bases lay in between. CDR3 region: CASSPTETGELFF. The CDR3 DNA follows: TGTGCCAGCAGCCCTACAGAAACCGGGGAGCTGTTTTTT.

The V and J genes are TRBV5-1 and TRBJ2-3, with D possibly TRBD1 on 6 matching bases. CDR1 SGHRS and CDR2 YFSETQ come from the germline V gene. The V end lost 0 bases, the J end lost 5 bases, and 10 bases lay between the germline ends. This CDR3 has 14 residues. The CDR3 DNA is TGCGCCAGCAGCTTGGCAGGGGCAGTAGATACGCAGTATTTT. Its protein product is CASSLAGAVDTQYF.